The 6 T cell receptor beta chains in this list originate from one sample, sequenced in a study of T cells in Graves' hyperthyroidism and ophthalmopathy. Amplified TCR beta CDR3 regions derived from RNA transcripts. Researchers ran a first-round RT-PCR on the TCR CDR3 using the HTBI primer set. From the multiplex PCR reads, TCRdb called clonotypes with MiXCR, one entry per CDR3 protein. This sample yields 450,000 to 650,000 distinct CDR3 sequences, of which more than 13% are seen a single time; roughly 7.1% belongs to the top ten. The specimen sequenced was blood. These receptors were taken from a woman aged 18-35 years with Graves' ophthalmopathy.

With regard to this clonotype: A much bigger clone sits one base away, suggesting this may be a read error. The V and J genes are TRBV12-3 or TRBV12-4 and TRBJ1-1; D not resolved. The CDR3 consists of 15 residues. The CDR3 DNA sequence: TGTGCCAGCAGAAGGGATCCCACTTTGAACACTGAAGCTTCCTTT. The encoded protein is CASRRDPTLNTEASF.

This clonotype was found many times. The rearrangement joins TRBV7-8 to TRBJ1-3; 9 nucleotides match TRBD1. The CDR3 runs to 15 residues. CDR1 and CDR2 (germline): SGHVS, FQNEAQ. Trimming took 5 bases from V and 9 from J; bases not matched to a gene: 11. The CDR3 loop reads CASSGLQGAMGTIYF. The CDR3 nucleotides read TGTGCCAGCAGCGGCTTACAGGGGGCGATGGGCACCATATATTTT.

At least ten counts were recorded for this clonotype. The chain links TRBV6-2 or TRBV6-3 to TRBJ2-1; tentatively, D is TRBD2 (5 bases). The V end was cut by 5 bases, the J end by 7 bases, with 24 bases between. The CDR3 consists of 17 residues. CDR1 is MNHEY, CDR2 SVGEGT, per germline. The CDR3 DNA follows: TGTGCCAGCAGTCCGCGACCTCGGCGGGTAACTGGTAATGAGCAGTTCTTC. Translating it yields CASSPRPRRVTGNEQFF.

This clonotype appeared many times. The chain employs TRBV28 and TRBJ2-7, with D possibly matching TRBD1 (5 bases). The CDR3 spans 14 residues. Germline CDR1 and CDR2: MDHEN and SYDVKM. Trimming took off 6 bases at V and 5 bases at J, with 17 bases between the two ends. The CDR3 protein is CASSSGSILDEQYF. CDR3 coding DNA: TGTGCCAGCAGCTCAGGGTCCATCCTCGACGAGCAGTACTTC.

This sequence joins TRBV12-3 or TRBV12-4 and TRBJ1-6, with 7 nucleotides matching TRBD1. CDR3 length equals 17 residues. V dropped 6 bases and J dropped 5; count of bases not matched to a gene: 13. The CDR3 region has the DNA TGTGCCAGCAGCCCGGGACAGCGGAAGAGTCATAATTCACCCCTCCACTTT. Translation: CASSPGQRKSHNSPLHF.

Many counts were recorded for this clonotype. The chain carries TRBV7-9 and TRBJ1-1, with D possibly matching TRBD1 (5 bases). This CDR3 spans 16 amino acids. V lost 3 bases and J lost 2, with 16 bases in between. CDR1 is SEHNR and CDR2 is FQNEAQ in the germline V gene (reference sequence). In DNA form, the CDR3 reads TGTGCCAGCAGCTTTACCCCCCCGACAGCAAACACTGAAGCTTTCTTT. Amino acid sequence: CASSFTPPTANTEAFF.